The entry below gives a single T cell receptor (beta chain) sequence along with its context. No antigen is known for it. The data were taken from a study of shared clonotypes between healthy human individuals. Study-level findings and limits: Relative to their counterparts shared across all four donors, non-shared clonotypes exhibited diminished generation probabilities. Only blood was sampled, and tissue TCR repertoires likely differ from blood ones. Sorted-subset sequencing was shown by rarefaction to be incomplete despite large depth.

V trimming: 2 bases; J trimming: 9 bases; junction bases outside the gene matches: 8. Germline V gives CDR1 SGHTA, CDR2 FQGNSA. There are 15 residues in the CDR3. Assay used: immunoSEQ multiplex PCR; TCRdb lists only in-frame clones, some missing. The sample has more than 1.2 million clones, just under 99% seen once; the top ten hold 0.36%. The chain combines TRBV7-2 with TRBJ2-2; TRBD1 agrees at 8 bases. This sequence originates from a man younger than 40 in good health. The material sequenced was naive CD4+ T cells sorted from blood. As to subset: CD45RA+ positively selected. The DNA for the CDR3 is TGTGCCAGCAGCTTAAGAAGACAGGGGTTCAGGGAGCTGTTTTTT. Its protein is CASSLRRQGFRELFF. Full variable domain (outside the CDR3, taken from reference TRBV7-2 and TRBJ2-2): GAGVSQSPSNKVTEKGKDVELRCDPISGHTALYWYRQSLGQGLEFLIYFQGNSAPDKSGLPSDRFSAERTGGSVSTLTIQRTQQEDSAVYLCASSLRRQGFRELFFGEGSRLTVL.